This note documents a single TCR beta chain sequence. Profiled with immunoSEQ multiplex PCR; TCRdb holds only in-frame clones, not every one. The table lists 90,000 to 120,000 clones, approximately 86% of them singletons, with approximately 4.5% in the top ten. This sample was included in a study of T cell responses to AZD1222 COVID-19 vaccine. Germline-derived CDR1 and CDR2 are ENHRY and SYGVKD. V was shortened by 5 bases and J by 0 bases, with 7 bases between the two germline ends. This CDR3 is built from 13 residues. This TCR was recovered from an adult in good health. Sequenced here: peripheral blood, sampled on day 0 of AZD1222 vaccination. The chain couples TRBV10-3 to TRBJ2-5, with no clear D. The CDR3 sequence is CAISLGNQETQYF. The CDR3 DNA reads as TGTGCCATCAGTCTAGGGAACCAAGAGACCCAGTACTTC.